This TCR beta chain emerged from a study of blood T cell repertoires in COVID-19. Germline assignment: CDR1 SGHAT and CDR2 FQNNGV. CDR3 length: 14 amino acids. V was shortened by 3 bases and J by 0 bases, with 8 bases between the two germline ends. Method: immunoSEQ multiplex PCR; TCRdb's copy keeps in-frame clones and lacks some. This table holds some 320,000 clones, roughly nine tenths found once. The chain carries TRBV11-2 and TRBJ1-1; D is ambiguous. The receptor was derived from a man between 60 and 75 years old who had recovered from COVID-19. Sequencing used PBMCs or T cells enriched from blood (not recorded which). The CDR3 sequence: CASSLSHLNTEAFF. The CDR3 DNA follows: TGTGCCAGCAGCTTGAGCCATCTGAACACTGAAGCTTTCTTT. Complete variable domain (other parts from reference TRBV11-2 and TRBJ1-1): EAGVAQSPRYKIIEKRQSVAFWCNPISGHATLYWYQQILGQGPKLLIQFQNNGVVDDSQLPKDRFSAERLKGVDSTLKIQPAKLEDSAVYLCASSLSHLNTEAFFGQGTRLTVV.